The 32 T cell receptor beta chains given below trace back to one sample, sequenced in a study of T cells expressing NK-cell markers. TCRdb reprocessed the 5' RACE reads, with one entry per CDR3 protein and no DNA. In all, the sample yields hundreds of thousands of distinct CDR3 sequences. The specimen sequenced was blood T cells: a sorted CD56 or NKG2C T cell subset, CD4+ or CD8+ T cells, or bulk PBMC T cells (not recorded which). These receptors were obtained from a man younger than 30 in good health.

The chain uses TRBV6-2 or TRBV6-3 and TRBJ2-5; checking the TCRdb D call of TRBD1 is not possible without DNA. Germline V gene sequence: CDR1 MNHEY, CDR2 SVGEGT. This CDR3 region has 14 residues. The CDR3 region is CASRPPRVQETQYF.

The CDR3: CASSLEGGRLNEQFF. The chain carries TRBV5-1 and TRBJ2-1; the D gene TCRdb calls, TRBD2, cannot be checked with no DNA. Germline V gene data show CDR1 as SGHRS and CDR2 as YFSETQ. CDR3 size: 15 residues.

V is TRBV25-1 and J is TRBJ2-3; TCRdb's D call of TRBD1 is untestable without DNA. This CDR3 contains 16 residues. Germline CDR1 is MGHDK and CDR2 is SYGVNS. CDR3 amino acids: CASSDPGAGSTDTQYF.

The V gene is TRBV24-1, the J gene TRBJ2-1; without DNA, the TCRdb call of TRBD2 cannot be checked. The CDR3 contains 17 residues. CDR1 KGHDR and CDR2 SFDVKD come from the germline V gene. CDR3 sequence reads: CATSDRQGLAGNNEQFF.

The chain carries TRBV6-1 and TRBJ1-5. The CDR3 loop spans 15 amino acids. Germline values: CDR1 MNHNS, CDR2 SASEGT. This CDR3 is CASSEAGGDGQPQHF.

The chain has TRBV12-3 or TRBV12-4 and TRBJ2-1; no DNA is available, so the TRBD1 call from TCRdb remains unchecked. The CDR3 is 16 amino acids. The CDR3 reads CASKETGAKSYNEQFF.

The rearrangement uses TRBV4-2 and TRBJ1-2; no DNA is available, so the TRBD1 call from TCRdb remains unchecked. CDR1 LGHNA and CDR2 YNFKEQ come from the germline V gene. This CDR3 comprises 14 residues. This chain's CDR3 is CASSPGEGTYGYTF.

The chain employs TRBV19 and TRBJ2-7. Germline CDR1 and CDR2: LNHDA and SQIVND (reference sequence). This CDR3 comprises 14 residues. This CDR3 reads CASSSRSSSYEQYF.

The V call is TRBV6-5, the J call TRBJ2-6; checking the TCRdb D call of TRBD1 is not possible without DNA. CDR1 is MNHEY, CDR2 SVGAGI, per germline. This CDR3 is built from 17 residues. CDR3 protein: CASSWAGGASGANVLTF.

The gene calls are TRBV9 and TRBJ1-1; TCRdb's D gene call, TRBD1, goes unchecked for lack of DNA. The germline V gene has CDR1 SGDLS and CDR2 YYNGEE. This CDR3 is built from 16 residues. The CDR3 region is CASSAARQGQNTEAFF.

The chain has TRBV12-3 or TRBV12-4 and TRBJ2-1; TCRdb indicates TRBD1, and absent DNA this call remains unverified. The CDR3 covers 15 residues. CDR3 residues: CASRPRDRSHNEQFF.

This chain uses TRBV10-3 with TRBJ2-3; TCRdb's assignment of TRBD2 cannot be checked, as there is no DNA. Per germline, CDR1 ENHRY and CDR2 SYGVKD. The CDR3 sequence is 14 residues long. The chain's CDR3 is CAIKAGGNTDTQYF.

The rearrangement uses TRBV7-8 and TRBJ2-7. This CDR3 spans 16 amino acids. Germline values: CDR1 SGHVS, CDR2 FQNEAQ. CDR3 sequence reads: CASSLVAGTFAHEQYF.

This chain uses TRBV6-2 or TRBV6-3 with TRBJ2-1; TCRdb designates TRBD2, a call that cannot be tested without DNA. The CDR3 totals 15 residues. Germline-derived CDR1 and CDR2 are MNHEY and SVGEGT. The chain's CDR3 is CASRIAGGPRDEQFF.

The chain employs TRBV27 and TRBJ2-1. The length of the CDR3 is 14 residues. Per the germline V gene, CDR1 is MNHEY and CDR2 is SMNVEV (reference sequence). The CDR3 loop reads CASSSYNSYNEQFF.

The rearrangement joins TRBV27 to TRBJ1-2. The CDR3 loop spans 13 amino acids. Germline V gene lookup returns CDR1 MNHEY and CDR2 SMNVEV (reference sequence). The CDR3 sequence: CASSFRGEYGYTF.

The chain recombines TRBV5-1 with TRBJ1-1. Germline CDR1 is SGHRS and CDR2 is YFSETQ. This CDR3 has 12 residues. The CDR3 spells CASSLGKFEAFF.

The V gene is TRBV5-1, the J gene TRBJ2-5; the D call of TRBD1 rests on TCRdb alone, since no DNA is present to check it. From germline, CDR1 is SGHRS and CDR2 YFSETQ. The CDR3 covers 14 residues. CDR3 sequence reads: CASSPARDRVSQYF.

This CDR3 reads CASVSGREQFF. The rearrangement joins TRBV5-1 to TRBJ2-1; checking the TCRdb D call of TRBD1 is not possible without DNA. CDR3 length equals 11 residues. The germline CDR1 and CDR2 sequences are SGHRS and YFSETQ.

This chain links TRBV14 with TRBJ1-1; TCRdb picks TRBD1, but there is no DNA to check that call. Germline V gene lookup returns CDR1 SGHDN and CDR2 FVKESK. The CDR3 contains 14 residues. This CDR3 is CASSQAGGITEAFF. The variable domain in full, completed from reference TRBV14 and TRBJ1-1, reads EAGVTQFPSHSVIEKGQTVTLRCDPISGHDNLYWYRRVMGKEIKFLLHFVKESKQDESGMPNNRFLAERTGGTYSTLKVQPAELEDSGVYFCASSQAGGITEAFFGQGTRLTVV.

The CDR3 sequence: CASSFRTILYEQYF. The gene calls are TRBV5-6 and TRBJ2-7; TCRdb names TRBD1, which stays unverified in the absence of DNA. The CDR3 contains 14 residues. CDR1 is SGHDT, CDR2 YYEEEE, per germline.

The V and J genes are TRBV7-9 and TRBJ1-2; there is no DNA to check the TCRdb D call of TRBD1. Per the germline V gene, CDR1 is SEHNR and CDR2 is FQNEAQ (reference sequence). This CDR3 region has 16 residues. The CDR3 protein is CASSSSDRRTNYGYTF.

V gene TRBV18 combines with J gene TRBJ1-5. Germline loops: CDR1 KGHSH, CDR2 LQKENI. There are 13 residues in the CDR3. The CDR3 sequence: CASSPQSNQPQHF.

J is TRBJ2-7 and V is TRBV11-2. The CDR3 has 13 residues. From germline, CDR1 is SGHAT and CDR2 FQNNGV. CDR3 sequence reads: CASSLLRFYEQYF.

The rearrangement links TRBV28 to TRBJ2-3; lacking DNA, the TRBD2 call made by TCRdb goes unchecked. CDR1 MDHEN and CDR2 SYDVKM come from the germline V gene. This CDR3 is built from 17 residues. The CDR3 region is CASSSPGLAGITDTQYF.

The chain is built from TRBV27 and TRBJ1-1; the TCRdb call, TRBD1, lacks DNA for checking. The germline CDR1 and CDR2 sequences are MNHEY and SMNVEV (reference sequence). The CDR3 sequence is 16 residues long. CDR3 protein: CASSLGADTMNTEAFF.

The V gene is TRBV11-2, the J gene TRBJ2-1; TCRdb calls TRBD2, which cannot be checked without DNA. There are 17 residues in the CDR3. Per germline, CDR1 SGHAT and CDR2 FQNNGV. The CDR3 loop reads CASSLVLAESSYNEQFF.

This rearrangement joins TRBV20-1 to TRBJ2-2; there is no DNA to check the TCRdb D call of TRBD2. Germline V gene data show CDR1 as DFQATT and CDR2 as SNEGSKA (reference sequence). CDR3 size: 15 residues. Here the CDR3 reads CSAREEAGGIGELFF.

The CDR3 here is CASSLGRTLAKNIQYF. The chain recombines TRBV7-2 with TRBJ2-4; TCRdb returns TRBD1, unconfirmable since there is no DNA. Germline V lookup: CDR1 SGHTA, CDR2 FQGNSA. The CDR3 covers 16 residues. The variable domain in full, completed from reference TRBV7-2 and TRBJ2-4, reads GAGVSQSPSNKVTEKGKDVELRCDPISGHTALYWYRQSLGQGLEFLIYFQGNSAPDKSGLPSDRFSAERTGGSVSTLTIQRTQQEDSAVYLCASSLGRTLAKNIQYFGAGTRLSVL.

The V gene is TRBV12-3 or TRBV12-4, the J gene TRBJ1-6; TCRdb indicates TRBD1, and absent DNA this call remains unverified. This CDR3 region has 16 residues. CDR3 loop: CASSFPHGTGFSPLHF.

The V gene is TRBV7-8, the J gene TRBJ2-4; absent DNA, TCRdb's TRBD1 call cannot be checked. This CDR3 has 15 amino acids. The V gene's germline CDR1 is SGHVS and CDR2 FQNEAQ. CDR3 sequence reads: CASSSPRDAKNIQYF.

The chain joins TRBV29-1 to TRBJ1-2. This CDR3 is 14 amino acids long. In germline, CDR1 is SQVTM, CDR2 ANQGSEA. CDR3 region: CSVVPRQANYGYTF.